This T cell receptor (beta chain) came from a study of blood T cell repertoires in COVID-19. This CDR3 comprises 14 residues. Unmatched junction bases numbered 0, after V lost 5 bases and J lost 5 bases. Germline loops: CDR1 SGHAT, CDR2 FQNNGV. TCRdb's copy holds only in-frame clones and misses some; the assay was immunoSEQ multiplex PCR. The profile shows some 380,000 clones, 87% of them singletons. Participant reports of clinical history set cohort assignment. This chain connects TRBV11-2 to TRBJ1-4; 12 bases line up with TRBD1. The sequencing sample was made of PBMCs or T cells enriched from blood (not recorded which). The sequence was collected from a man aged 25 to 40 who had recovered from COVID-19. CDR3 nucleotide sequence: TGTGCCAGCAGCGGGACAGGGGGCAATGAAAAACTGTTTTTT. This encodes CASSGTGGNEKLFF. The full variable domain, in which reference TRBV11-2 and TRBJ1-4 provide the parts outside the CDR3, is EAGVAQSPRYKIIEKRQSVAFWCNPISGHATLYWYQQILGQGPKLLIQFQNNGVVDDSQLPKDRFSAERLKGVDSTLKIQPAKLEDSAVYLCASSGTGGNEKLFFGSGTQLSVL.